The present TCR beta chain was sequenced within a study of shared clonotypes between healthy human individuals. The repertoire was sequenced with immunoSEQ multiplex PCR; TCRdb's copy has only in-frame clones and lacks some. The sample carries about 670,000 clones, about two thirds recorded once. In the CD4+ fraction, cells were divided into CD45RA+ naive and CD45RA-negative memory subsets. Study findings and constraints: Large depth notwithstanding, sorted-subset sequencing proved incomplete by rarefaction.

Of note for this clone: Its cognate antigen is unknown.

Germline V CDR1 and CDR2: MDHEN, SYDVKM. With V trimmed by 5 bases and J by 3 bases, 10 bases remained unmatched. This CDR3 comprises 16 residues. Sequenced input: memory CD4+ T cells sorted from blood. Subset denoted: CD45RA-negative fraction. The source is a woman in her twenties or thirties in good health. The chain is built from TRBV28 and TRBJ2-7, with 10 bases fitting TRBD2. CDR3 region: CASSPGLLAGSYEQYF. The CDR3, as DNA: TGTGCCAGCAGTCCGGGGTTACTAGCGGGGAGCTACGAGCAGTACTTC.